This TCR beta chain originates from a study of T cell repertoires in cytomegalovirus infection. With regard to this clonotype: Its target is unknown.

One entry per CDR3 protein, called by TCRdb with MiXCR from the reads. Counted here are a few hundred thousand distinct CDR3 sequences, 40% occurring once; the ten biggest clones make up about 48%. This CDR3 contains 16 residues. Trimming took 1 base from V and 9 from J; bases not matched to a gene: 8. The V gene's germline CDR1 is MGHRA and CDR2 YSYEKL. Sample: cultured PBMCs, taken from culture after CMV antigen stimulation. The TCR was taken from a human donor in good health (CMV status not recorded). Some clones in this sample may be carry-over from other donors' samples. The J gene is TRBJ2-1, the V gene TRBV4-1, with TRBD1 matching over 11 bases. The CDR3 nucleotides are TGCGCCAGCAGCCAAGCGGGAGGACAGGGGGCTAGTGAGCAGTTCTTC. Residues: CASSQAGGQGASEQFF.